Below, 14 T cell receptor beta chains from the same sample are listed, as sequenced in a study of T-cell reconstitution after alpha-beta-depleted transplantation in children. Researchers prepared the TCRbeta library using unique molecular identifiers, the study reports. TCRdb re-called the PCR reads through MiXCR, storing one row per CDR3 protein. The table includes hundreds of thousands of distinct CDR3 sequences, 10% to 15% detected once. The specimen comprised PBMCs, sampled before TCRalphabeta/CD19-depleted stem cell transplant. The source is a girl aged 2-10 years with congenital amegakaryocytic thrombocytopenia, due to receive a stem cell transplant.

The chain carries TRBV5-1 and TRBJ1-1; possibly TRBD1 for D (5 bases). The ends were cut back, 4 bases at V and 5 bases at J, with 15 bases in the middle. Germline V gene data show CDR1 as SGHRS and CDR2 as YFSETQ. This CDR3 spans 14 amino acids. CDR3 sequence reads: CASSAPWGRTEAFF. DNA of the CDR3: TGCGCCAGCAGCGCACCCTGGGGGAGAACTGAAGCTTTCTTT. Variable domain in full (rest from reference TRBV5-1 and TRBJ1-1): KAGVTQTPRYLIKTRGQQVTLSCSPISGHRSVSWYQQTPGQGLQFLFEYFSETQRNKGNFPGRFSGRQFSNSRSEMNVSTLELGDSALYLCASSAPWGRTEAFFGQGTRLTVV.

V gene TRBV28 combines with J gene TRBJ2-1, with D tentatively TRBD2 (6 bases). CDR1 is MDHEN, CDR2 SYDVKM, per germline. Trimming took 6 bases from V and 4 from J, leaving 16 bases between them. The CDR3 sequence is 15 residues long. The CDR3 spells CASSRSGSRYNEQFF. CDR3 DNA sequence: TGTGCCAGCAGCCGTAGCGGCTCCCGATACAATGAGCAGTTCTTC.

This clonotype has more than one count but fewer than ten. V usage is TRBV5-1 and J usage is TRBJ1-1, with 7 bases aligning to TRBD1. The V and J ends lost 4 bases and 3 bases, in that order; junction bases with no gene match: 18. The germline V gene encodes CDR1 SGHRS and CDR2 YFSETQ. There are 18 residues in the CDR3. DNA of the CDR3: TGCGCCAGCAGCGGTTTATACACGACAGGGCGAACGTACACTGAAGCTTTCTTT. Translated: CASSGLYTTGRTYTEAFF.

Many counts were recorded for this clonotype. V gene TRBV7-2 combines with J gene TRBJ1-3; D remains ambiguous. There are 14 residues in the CDR3. Trimming took 2 bases from V and 0 from J, leaving 5 bases between them. CDR1 and CDR2 from the germline V gene are SGHTA and FQGNSA. CDR3 DNA sequence: TGTGCCAGCAGCTTAAGTAGCTCTGGAAACACCATATATTTT. Its translation is CASSLSSSGNTIYF.

The CDR3 DNA sequence: TGTGCCAGCAGCTTAGAGGCTACCCTCTCCTACAATGAGCAGTTCTTC. Its protein product is CASSLEATLSYNEQFF. The rearrangement joins TRBV11-3 to TRBJ2-1; D is unresolved. The V gene lost 0 bases and the J gene lost 0 bases, with 9 bases spanning the gap. This CDR3 spans 16 amino acids. Germline V CDR1 and CDR2: SGHNT, YENEEA.

A few counts support this clonotype. The genes are TRBV7-9 and TRBJ2-7; perhaps D is TRBD1 or TRBD2 (5 bases each). The CDR3 has 17 residues. Trimming shortened V by 4 bases and J by 3 bases, and 22 bases separated the two germline ends. Germline V gives CDR1 SEHNR, CDR2 FQNEAQ (reference sequence). CDR3 DNA: TGTGCCAGCAGCTCGGACACAGGCAGCGGAGGAGGCTACGAGCAGTACTTC. Encoded protein: CASSSDTGSGGGYEQYF.

This clonotype was observed at least ten times. V is TRBV9 and J is TRBJ1-5; tentatively, D is TRBD1 (6 bases). The V gene lost 0 bases and the J gene lost 7 bases, with 14 bases spanning the gap. The CDR3 totals 15 residues. Germline V gives CDR1 SGDLS, CDR2 YYNGEE. The CDR3 nucleotides read TGTGCCAGCAGCGTAGGGGCAGGGGAGGTGCAGCCCCAGCATTTT. Amino acid sequence: CASSVGAGEVQPQHF.

The sample holds many counts of this clonotype. The chain uses TRBV5-5 and TRBJ2-1; no clear D. V lost 3 bases to trimming and J lost 5 bases, with 6 bases between them. This CDR3 region has 12 residues. Germline assignment: CDR1 SGHKS and CDR2 YYEKEE (reference sequence). The CDR3 bases are TGTGCCAGCAGCTCCCATAACAATGAGCAGTTCTTC. Translation gives CASSSHNNEQFF.

This clonotype was picked up a small number of times. The chain recombines TRBV6-5 with TRBJ1-3; no clear D gene. CDR1 MNHEY and CDR2 SVGAGI come from the germline V gene. Trimming took off 3 bases at V and 0 bases at J, with 18 bases between the two ends. The CDR3 contains 18 residues. The CDR3 DNA reads TGTGCCAGCAGTTATTCGAGACTGGGCCTGTCCTCTGGAAACACCATATATTTT. Translated: CASSYSRLGLSSGNTIYF.

As regards this clonotype: Without the conserved terminal phenylalanine or tryptophan, this CDR3 likely stems from a read error. The chain is built from TRBV7-7 and TRBJ2-1, with 9 bases identical to TRBD2. This CDR3 contains 15 residues. The V gene's germline CDR1 is SSHAT and CDR2 FNYEAQ (reference sequence). J gave up 5 bases and V 3 bases, and 5 bases lay outside the gene matches. CDR3 in DNA: TGTGCCAGCAGCTTTAGTCTAGCGGGGAACAATGAGCAGTTCCTC. It specifies CASSFSLAGNNEQFL.

This clonotype is a singleton in its sample. This sequence may be a read error, since a much larger clone differs from it by one base. The V and J genes are TRBV29-1 and TRBJ2-7; D is unclear. Germline CDR1 and CDR2: SQVTM and ANQGSEA. The CDR3 runs to 13 residues. The CDR3 protein is CSVGWKSSYEQHF. For the CDR3, the DNA is TGCAGCGTTGGGTGGAAAAGCTCCTACGAGCAGCACTTC.

This clonotype was counted ten times or more. The gene calls are TRBV12-3 or TRBV12-4 and TRBJ2-5; D perhaps matches TRBD2 (6 bases). V dropped 4 bases and J dropped 4 bases, with 10 bases sitting between them. This CDR3 has 13 amino acids. CDR3: CASSSEGRETQYF. The CDR3 DNA reads as TGTGCCAGCAGTTCGGAGGGCCGAGAGACCCAGTACTTC.

In its sample, this clonotype was seen many times. CDR3 protein: CSARGSGRPSYEQYF. The CDR3 bases are TGCAGTGCTAGAGGAAGCGGGAGGCCCTCCTACGAGCAGTACTTC. V and J are TRBV20-1 and TRBJ2-7; 9 nucleotides agree with TRBD2. This CDR3 contains 15 residues. The germline V gene encodes CDR1 DFQATT and CDR2 SNEGSKA (reference sequence). V was pared by 1 base and J by 0 bases, with 4 bases of the junction left unmatched.

Comments on this clonotype: This may stem from a read error, because a much larger clone lies one nucleotide away. V gene TRBV20-1 combines with J gene TRBJ2-7; either TRBD1 or TRBD2 may fit D (5 bases each). The CDR3 length is 17 residues. V gave up 1 base and J gave up 4 bases, with 23 bases separating them. From germline, CDR1 is DFQATT and CDR2 SNEGSKA (reference sequence). The CDR3 loop is CSARAPTGAVGAYEQYF. CDR3 bases: TGCAGTGCTAGAGCCCCAACCGGGGCAGTAGGGGCATACGAGCAGTACTTC.